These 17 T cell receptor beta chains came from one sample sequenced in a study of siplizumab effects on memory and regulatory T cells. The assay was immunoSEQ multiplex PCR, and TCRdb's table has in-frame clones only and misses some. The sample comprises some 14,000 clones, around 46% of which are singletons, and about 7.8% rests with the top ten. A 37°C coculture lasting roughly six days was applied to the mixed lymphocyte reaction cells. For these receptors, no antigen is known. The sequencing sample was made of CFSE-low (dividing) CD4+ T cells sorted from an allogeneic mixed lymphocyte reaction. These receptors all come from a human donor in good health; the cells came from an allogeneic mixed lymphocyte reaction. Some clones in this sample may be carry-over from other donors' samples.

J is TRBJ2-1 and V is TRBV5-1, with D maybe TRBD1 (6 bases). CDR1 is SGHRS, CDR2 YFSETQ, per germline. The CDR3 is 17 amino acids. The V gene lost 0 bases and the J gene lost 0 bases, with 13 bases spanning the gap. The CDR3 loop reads CASSLDRGFNSYNEQFF. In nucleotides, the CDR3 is TGCGCCAGCAGCTTGGATAGGGGGTTTAACTCCTACAATGAGCAGTTCTTC.

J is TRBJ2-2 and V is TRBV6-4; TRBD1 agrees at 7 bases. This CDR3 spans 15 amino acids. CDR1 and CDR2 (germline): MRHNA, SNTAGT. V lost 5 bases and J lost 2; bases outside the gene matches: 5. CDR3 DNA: TGTGCCAGCAGTAGGGACAGCTTAAACACCGGGGAGCTGTTTTTT. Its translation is CASSRDSLNTGELFF.

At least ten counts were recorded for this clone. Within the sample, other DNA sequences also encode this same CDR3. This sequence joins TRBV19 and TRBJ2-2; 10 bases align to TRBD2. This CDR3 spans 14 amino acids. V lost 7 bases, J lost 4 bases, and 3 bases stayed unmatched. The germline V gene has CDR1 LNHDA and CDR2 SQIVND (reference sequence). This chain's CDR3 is CASKLAGTTGELFF. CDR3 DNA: TGTGCCAGTAAACTAGCGGGGACCACCGGGGAGCTGTTTTTT.

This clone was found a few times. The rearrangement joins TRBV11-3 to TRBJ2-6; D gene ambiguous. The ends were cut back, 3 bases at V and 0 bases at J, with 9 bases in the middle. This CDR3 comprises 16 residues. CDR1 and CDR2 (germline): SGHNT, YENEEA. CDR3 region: CASSLSSASGANVLTF. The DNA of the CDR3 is TGTGCCAGCAGCTTGTCCAGCGCCTCTGGGGCCAACGTCCTGACTTTC. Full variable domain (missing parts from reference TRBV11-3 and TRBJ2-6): EAGVVQSPRYKIIEKKQPVAFWCNPISGHNTLYWYLQNLGQGPELLIRYENEEAVDDSQLPKDRFSAERLKGVDSTLKIQPAELGDSAVYLCASSLSSASGANVLTFGAGSRLTVL.

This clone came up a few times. CDR3 sequence reads: CASSADSLGWSGNTIYF. The DNA for the CDR3 is TGTGCCAGCTCAGCGGACAGTTTAGGTTGGTCTGGAAACACCATATATTTT. The V and J genes are TRBV18 and TRBJ1-3; D is perhaps TRBD1 (6 bases). The CDR3 runs to 17 residues. Trimming stripped 5 bases from V and 1 base from J, with 18 bases between. Germline-derived CDR1 and CDR2 are KGHSH and LQKENI.

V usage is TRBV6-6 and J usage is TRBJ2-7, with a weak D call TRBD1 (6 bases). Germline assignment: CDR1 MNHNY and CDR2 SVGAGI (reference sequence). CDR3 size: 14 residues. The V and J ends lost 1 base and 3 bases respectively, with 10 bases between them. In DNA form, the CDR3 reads TGTGCCAGCAGTTACTTGGACAGCATCTACGAGCAGTACTTC. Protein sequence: CASSYLDSIYEQYF.

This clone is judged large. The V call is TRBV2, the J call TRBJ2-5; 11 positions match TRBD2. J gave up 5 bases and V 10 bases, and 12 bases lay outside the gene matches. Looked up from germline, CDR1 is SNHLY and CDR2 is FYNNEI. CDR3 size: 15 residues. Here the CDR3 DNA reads TGTGCCACCTCCACGGGACTAGCGGTCGGGGAGACCCAGTACTTC. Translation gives CATSTGLAVGETQYF.

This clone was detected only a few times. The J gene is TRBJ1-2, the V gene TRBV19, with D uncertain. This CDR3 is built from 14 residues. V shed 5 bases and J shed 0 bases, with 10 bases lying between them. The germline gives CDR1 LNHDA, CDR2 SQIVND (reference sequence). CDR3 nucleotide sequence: TGTGCCAGTAGTCGATCATGGGCTAACTATGGCTACACCTTC. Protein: CASSRSWANYGYTF.

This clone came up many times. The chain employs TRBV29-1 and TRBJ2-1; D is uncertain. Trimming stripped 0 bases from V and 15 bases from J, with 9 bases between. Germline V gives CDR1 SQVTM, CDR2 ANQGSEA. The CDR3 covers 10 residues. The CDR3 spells CSVEETTGFF. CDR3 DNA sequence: TGCAGCGTTGAAGAGACCACGGGGTTCTTC.

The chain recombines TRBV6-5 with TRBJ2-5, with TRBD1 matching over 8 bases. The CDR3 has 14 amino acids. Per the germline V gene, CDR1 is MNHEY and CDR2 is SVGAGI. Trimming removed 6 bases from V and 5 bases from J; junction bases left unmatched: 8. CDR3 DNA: TGTGCCAGCAGGCGTACAGGGGGGTCGGAGACCCAGTACTTC. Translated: CASRRTGGSETQYF.

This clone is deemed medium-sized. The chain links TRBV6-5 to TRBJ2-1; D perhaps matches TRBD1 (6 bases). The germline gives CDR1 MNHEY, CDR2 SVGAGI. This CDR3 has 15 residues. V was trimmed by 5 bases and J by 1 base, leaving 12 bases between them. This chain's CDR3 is CASSHTRGSYNEQFF. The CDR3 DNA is TGTGCCAGCAGTCACACTAGGGGGTCCTACAATGAGCAGTTCTTC.

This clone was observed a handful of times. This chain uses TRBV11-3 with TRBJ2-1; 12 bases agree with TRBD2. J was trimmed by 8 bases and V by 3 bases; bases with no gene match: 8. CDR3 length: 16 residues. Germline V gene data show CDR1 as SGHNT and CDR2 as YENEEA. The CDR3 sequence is CASSFDFTSGRYEQFF. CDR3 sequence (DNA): TGTGCCAGCAGCTTCGATTTCACTAGCGGGAGGTATGAGCAGTTCTTC. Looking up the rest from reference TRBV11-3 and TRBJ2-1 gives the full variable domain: EAGVVQSPRYKIIEKKQPVAFWCNPISGHNTLYWYLQNLGQGPELLIRYENEEAVDDSQLPKDRFSAERLKGVDSTLKIQPAELGDSAVYLCASSFDFTSGRYEQFFGPGTRLTVL.

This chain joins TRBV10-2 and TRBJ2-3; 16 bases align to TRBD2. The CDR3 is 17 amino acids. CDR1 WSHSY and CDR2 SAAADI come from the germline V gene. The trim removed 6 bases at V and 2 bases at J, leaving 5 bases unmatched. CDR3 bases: TGCGCCAGCAGGCCGGGACTAGCGGGAGGGACCACAGATACGCAGTATTTT. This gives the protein CASRPGLAGGTTDTQYF.

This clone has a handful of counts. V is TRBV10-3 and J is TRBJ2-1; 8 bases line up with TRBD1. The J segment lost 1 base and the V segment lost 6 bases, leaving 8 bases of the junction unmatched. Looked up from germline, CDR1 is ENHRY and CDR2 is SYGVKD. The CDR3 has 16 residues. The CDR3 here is CAIRPDGTGSYNEQFF. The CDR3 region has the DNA TGTGCCATCAGGCCAGACGGGACAGGATCCTACAATGAGCAGTTCTTC.

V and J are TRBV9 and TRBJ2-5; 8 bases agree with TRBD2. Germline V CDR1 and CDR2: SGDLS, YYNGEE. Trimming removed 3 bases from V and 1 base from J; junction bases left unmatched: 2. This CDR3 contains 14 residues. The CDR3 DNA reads TGTGCCAGCAGCGCTACTAGCGGCCAAGAGACCCAGTACTTC. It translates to CASSATSGQETQYF.

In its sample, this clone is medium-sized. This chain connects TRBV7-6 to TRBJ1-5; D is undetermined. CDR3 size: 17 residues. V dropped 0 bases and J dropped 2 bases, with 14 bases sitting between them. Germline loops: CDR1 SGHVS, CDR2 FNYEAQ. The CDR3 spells CASSLAPEEVGNQPQHF. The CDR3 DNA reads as TGTGCCAGCAGCTTAGCGCCTGAGGAGGTGGGCAATCAGCCCCAGCATTTT.

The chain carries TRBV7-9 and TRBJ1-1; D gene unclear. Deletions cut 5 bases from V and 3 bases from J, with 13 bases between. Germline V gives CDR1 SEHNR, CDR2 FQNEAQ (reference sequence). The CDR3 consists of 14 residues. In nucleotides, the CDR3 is TGTGCCAGCAGCCCCCCTGCCGGATACACTGAAGCTTTCTTT. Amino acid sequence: CASSPPAGYTEAFF.